Listed below are T cell receptor beta chains from one sample, sequenced in a study of cytomegalovirus exposure and HLA in healthy donors. This table comes from immunoSEQ multiplex PCR, and its TCRdb copy is limited to in-frame clones, with some not included. The table shows fewer than 120,000 clones, with approximately 86% occurring only once. The sample comprised PBMCs. These receptors all stem from a man aged 35-49 years in good health and CMV-seronegative. The CDR3 runs from the conserved cysteine through the conserved F or W. A D gene is named only where the DNA matches it firmly.

d_gene | j_gene | v_gene | CDR3aa | CDR3nt
. | TRBJ1-1 | TRBV18 | CASSRGTGNTEAFF | TGTGCCAGCTCACGCGGGACGGGGAACACTGAAGCTTTCTTT
TRBD2 | TRBJ2-2 | TRBV4-3 | CASSQVTRGAGGINTGELFF | TGCGCCAGCAGCCAAGTAACCCGGGGAGCGGGGGGGATAAACACCGGGGAGCTGTTTTTT
TRBD1 | TRBJ1-6 | TRBV5-4 | CASSLPTGLNSPLHF | TGTGCCAGCAGTTTACCGACAGGGCTGAATTCACCCCTCCACTTT
TRBD2 | TRBJ2-1 | TRBV5-1 | CASSLVSGGIYNEQFF | TGCGCCAGCAGCTTGGTTAGCGGGGGGATCTACAATGAGCAGTTCTTC
TRBD1 | TRBJ2-7 | TRBV5-4 | CASSRTGRDEQYF | TGTGCCAGCAGCCGGACAGGGCGCGACGAGCAGTACTTC
. | TRBJ1-5 | TRBV7-2 | CASSPRGAGSQPQHF | TGTGCCAGCAGCCCCCGGGGGGCGGGTAGTCAGCCCCAGCATTTT
. | TRBJ2-1 | TRBV7-9 | CASSLAGGVNEQFF | TGTGCCAGCAGCTTAGCGGGCGGGGTAAATGAGCAGTTCTTC
. | TRBJ2-1 | TRBV19 | CASAQQGSSYNEQFF | TGTGCCAGTGCCCAACAGGGTTCTAGCTACAATGAGCAGTTCTTC
. | TRBJ1-2 | TRBV5-1 | CASSLIVSTGYTF | TGCGCCAGCAGCTTGATTGTCAGTACGGGCTACACCTTC
. | TRBJ2-1 | TRBV7-2 | CATVAPDTHNEQFF | TGTGCCACCGTCGCCCCGGACACGCACAATGAGCAGTTCTTC
TRBD1 | TRBJ1-2 | TRBV4-1 | CASSQDRGLAYGYTF | TGCGCCAGCAGCCAAGACAGGGGGCTGGCTTATGGCTACACCTTC
TRBD2 | TRBJ2-3 | TRBV5-4 | CASRLTSGGGDTQYF | TGTGCCAGCAGACTTACTAGCGGGGGGGGAGATACGCAGTATTTT
. | TRBJ1-2 | TRBV5-1 | CASTEEGTSIGYTF | TGCGCCAGCACTGAAGAGGGAACATCTATCGGCTACACCTTC
. | TRBJ1-4 | TRBV5-1 | CASSLTPKIGEKLFF | TGCGCCAGCAGCCTAACTCCGAAAATTGGTGAAAAACTGTTTTTT
TRBD2 | TRBJ2-1 | TRBV30 | CAWSVRGRGGRNEQFF | TGTGCCTGGAGTGTAAGGGGACGGGGGGGGAGGAATGAGCAGTTCTTC
TRBD2 | TRBJ2-2 | TRBV5-1 | CASSWEGTGELFF | TGCGCCAGCAGCTGGGAGGGCACCGGGGAGCTGTTTTTT
. | TRBJ1-2 | TRBV6-6 | CASRVGGYTF | TGTGCCAGCAGGGTCGGTGGCTACACCTTC